This T cell receptor beta chain derives from a study of early T cells in non-severe SARS-CoV-2 infection. This clonotype has a handful of counts. No antigen is known for it. General study results and limits: CD4 and private specificities were missed by VDJdb matching, which favored anti-spike CD8 responses.

CDR1 and CDR2 (germline): SEHNR, FQNEAQ (reference sequence). Trimming pared 5 bases from V and 3 bases from J, leaving 14 bases between. The CDR3 is 14 amino acids. TCRdb ran MiXCR on the 5' RACE reads and lists one entry per CDR3 protein. This sample has tens of thousands of distinct CDR3 sequences; around 15% occur once, and the top ten carry 9% to 15%. Sequenced input: whole blood. The V call is TRBV7-9, the J call TRBJ2-7; D perhaps matches TRBD2 (6 bases). The clonotype was recovered from an adult who was a healthcare worker with PCR-confirmed SARS-CoV-2 infection or an uninfected control (not recorded which). The DNA of the CDR3 is TGTGCCAGCAGCCTCGGCCGGGGGTTCTACGAGCAGTACTTC. Its translation is CASSLGRGFYEQYF.